The 9 T cell receptor beta chains below come from one sample, sequenced in a study of ipilimumab plus nivolumab after autologous stem cell transplantation. Only in-frame clones appear in the TCRdb table, and some are missing; sequencing was by immunoSEQ multiplex PCR. The data hold about 20,000 clones, with just over 75% observed a single time. The sample in question was PBMCs, obtained in a trial of ipilimumab plus nivolumab as post-transplant consolidation. The receptors were sampled from a male donor with diffuse large B-cell lymphoma.

The J gene is TRBJ2-5, the V gene TRBV30; the match to TRBD2 covers 11 bases. CDR1 is GTSNPN and CDR2 is SVGIG in the germline V gene (reference sequence). Trimming cost V 0 bases and J 5 bases; bases outside gene matches: 5. This CDR3 contains 15 residues. In DNA, the CDR3 is TGTGCCTGGAGTGTGACTAGCGGGGCGATGGAGACCCAGTACTTC. Translation: CAWSVTSGAMETQYF.

The genes are TRBV19 and TRBJ2-2; D gene ambiguous. The CDR3 loop spans 14 amino acids. Trimming cost V 4 bases and J 0 bases, with 6 bases left between them. CDR1 LNHDA and CDR2 SQIVND come from the germline V gene (reference sequence). The DNA for the CDR3 is TGTGCCAGTAGTACCGGATCGAACACCGGGGAGCTGTTTTTT. Its translation is CASSTGSNTGELFF.

This clone was detected only a few times. This sample includes further DNA sequences coding for the same CDR3. The rearrangement uses TRBV29-1 and TRBJ2-7; possible D gene TRBD1, 5 bases. The CDR3 sequence is 15 residues long. Trimming removed 1 base at V and 2 bases at J, with 15 bases between. Per germline, CDR1 SQVTM and CDR2 ANQGSEA. Here the CDR3 DNA reads TGCAGCGTTGAAGGAGGAGTAGGACACCCCTACGAGCAGTACTTC. Residues: CSVEGGVGHPYEQYF.

The V gene is TRBV28, the J gene TRBJ2-3; 8 bases line up with TRBD2. The CDR3 covers 20 residues. V lost 3 bases and J lost 0; bases outside the gene matches: 17. Germline-derived CDR1 and CDR2 are MDHEN and SYDVKM. The CDR3 reads CASSFSFMRGAPSSTDTQYF. The CDR3 nucleotides are TGTGCCAGCAGTTTTTCGTTCATGCGGGGGGCCCCTTCTAGCACAGATACGCAGTATTTT.

This clone was seen repeatedly, ten times or more. This rearrangement joins TRBV6-4 to TRBJ1-6; the match to TRBD1 covers 9 bases. V gave up 5 bases and J gave up 8 bases; unmatched junction bases: 4. Looked up from germline, CDR1 is MRHNA and CDR2 is SNTAGT. The CDR3 runs to 14 residues. CDR3 amino acids: CASSLGTGYSPLHF. Written as DNA, the CDR3 is TGTGCCAGCAGTCTCGGGACAGGGTATTCACCCCTCCACTTT.

The rearrangement links TRBV5-1 to TRBJ1-2; the D is unclear. The CDR3 spans 12 residues. Germline V CDR1 and CDR2: SGHRS, YFSETQ. The V end was cut by 0 bases, the J end by 7 bases, with 7 bases between. The CDR3 region has the DNA TGCGCCAGCAGCTTGGAAGGGCTTGGCTACACCTTC. Translating it yields CASSLEGLGYTF.

The chain has TRBV28 and TRBJ1-2, with D hard to call. Germline V gene sequence: CDR1 MDHEN, CDR2 SYDVKM. The germline V and J ends were trimmed by 7 bases and 6 bases, with 18 bases remaining between them. The CDR3 runs 14 residues. This chain's CDR3 is CASTARAAWNGYTF. CDR3 in DNA: TGTGCCAGCACCGCGCGGGCCGCGTGGAATGGCTACACCTTC.

V and J are TRBV6-4 and TRBJ2-7, with D hard to call. Germline-derived CDR1 and CDR2 are MRHNA and SNTAGT. The CDR3 is made up of 12 amino acids. V was clipped by 0 bases and J by 4 bases, with 4 bases between them. The CDR3 region has the DNA TGTGCCAGCAGTGACTCCGCTTACGAGCAGTACTTC. Residues: CASSDSAYEQYF.

This clone was recorded once. This chain links TRBV5-4 with TRBJ1-3; D is unclear. CDR1 and CDR2 from the germline V gene are SGHNT and YYREEE (reference sequence). This CDR3 is built from 15 residues. Deletions cut 4 bases from V and 1 base from J, with 12 bases between. The CDR3 protein is CASSPAGLSGNTIYF. The CDR3 DNA reads as TGTGCCAGCAGCCCAGCAGGCCTTTCTGGAAACACCATATATTTT.